There are many counts of the clone carrying this T cell receptor beta chain. Its antigen is still unknown. This sample stems from a study of T cell repertoires in cytomegalovirus infection. About the study: Based on public TCR beta signatures, there were indications of CMV infection and of a matching HLA type.

TCRdb re-called the reads with MiXCR, one entry per CDR3 protein. The sample has about 470,000 distinct CDR3 sequences; about 39% are singletons. CDR1 and CDR2 from the germline V gene are SEHNR and FQNEAQ (reference sequence). There are 13 residues in the CDR3. V was pared by 6 bases and J by 2 bases, with 8 bases between. This TCR derives from a human donor in good health (CMV status not recorded). Some clones in this sample may be carry-over from other donors' samples. This specimen consisted of cultured PBMCs, obtained from culture after CMV antigen stimulation. The V and J genes are TRBV7-9 and TRBJ1-5; D gene unclear. The CDR3 DNA reads as TGTGCCAGCAGTCCCCGGGGCAATCAGCCCCAGCATTTT. Its translation is CASSPRGNQPQHF.